The present TCR beta chain was sequenced within a study of blood T cell repertoires in COVID-19. Study-wide context: The study drew acute and convalescent COVID-19 samples from the United States, Italy and Spain. T cells, B-cell-depleted T cells, or PBMCs supplied cDNA or gDNA.

In the study's own analysis: Estimation of nucleated cell counts relied on the amplification of reference gene primers. Produced via immunoSEQ multiplex PCR; TCRdb's table is partial and in-frame only. The V and J calls and clone size were taken over from that table, and D and trimming were inferred from the DNA. The sample consists of roughly 220,000 clones, around 86% of them appearing once. This CDR3 contains 14 residues. The V gene's germline CDR1 is SGHRS and CDR2 YFSETQ. After removal of 7 bases from V and 2 bases from J, the junction contained 5 bases not matched to a gene. The sequenced sample consisted of peripheral blood. The chain uses TRBV5-1 and TRBJ2-3; TRBD2 aligns across 9 bases. The sequence derives from a man aged 55-75 years with acute or convalescent COVID-19. The chain's CDR3 is CASAAGGYTDTQYF. CDR3 nucleotide sequence: TGCGCCAGCGCGGCGGGGGGGTACACAGATACGCAGTATTTT.